These T cell receptor beta chains were read from a single sample in a study of T cells in Graves' hyperthyroidism and ophthalmopathy. TCRdb re-called the multiplex PCR reads through MiXCR, storing one row per CDR3 protein. Seen here are a few hundred thousand distinct CDR3 sequences, around 45% observed once, and the top ten hold more than 7%. The sequenced sample was peripheral blood or thyroid tissue (not recorded which). Receptors originate from a woman aged 18-29 years with Graves' hyperthyroidism. Each CDR3 is given with its conserved first and last residue. The D gene is left open where the match is weak. A clone size is listed for some rows: how often the clone was seen (once, few, many), or a class if it is expanded.

clone size	V gene	D gene	J gene	CDR3 protein	CDR3 DNA
NA	TRBV18	TRBD1	TRBJ1-6	CASSVTGGADNSPLHF	TGTGCCAGCTCAGTCACAGGGGGCGCGGACAATTCACCCCTCCACTTT
many	TRBV7-2	NA	TRBJ2-6	CASSLVGGVGANVLTF	TGTGCCAGCAGCTTAGTAGGTGGGGTTGGGGCCAACGTCCTGACTTTC
NA	TRBV29-1	NA	TRBJ1-5	CSVDRTANQPQHF	TGCAGCGTTGACAGGACAGCCAATCAGCCCCAGCATTTT
few	TRBV7-2	NA	TRBJ2-1	CASSLVPGDNEQFF	TGTGCCAGCAGCTTAGTTCCAGGTGACAATGAGCAGTTCTTC
few	TRBV30	TRBD1	TRBJ2-5	CAWSTWTGGQETQYF	TGTGCCTGGAGTACTTGGACAGGGGGGCAAGAGACCCAGTACTTC
many	TRBV12-3/TRBV12-4	TRBD2	TRBJ2-7	CASSLWAGGPLYEQYF	TGTGCCAGCAGTTTATGGGCGGGAGGGCCGCTGTACGAGCAGTACTTC
NA	TRBV25-1	NA	TRBJ1-1	CASMTLNTEAFF	TGTGCCAGCATGACACTGAACACTGAAGCTTTCTTT
many	TRBV4-2	NA	TRBJ1-1	CASSPREVGTKAFF	TGTGCCAGCAGCCCCAGGGAGGTTGGCACTAAAGCTTTCTTT
NA	TRBV10-3	NA	TRBJ1-2	CAISEGDRPSYGYTF	TGTGCCATCAGTGAGGGCGACAGGCCCTCTTATGGCTACACCTTC
NA	TRBV2	TRBD2	TRBJ2-7	CASSPTGPSGSYEQYF	TGTGCCAGCAGCCCTACCGGGCCCAGCGGGAGTTACGAGCAGTACTTC
NA	TRBV19	NA	TRBJ1-5	CASSGGAGQPQHF	TGTGCCAGTAGTGGGGGGGCGGGTCAGCCCCAGCATTTT
NA	TRBV7-2	TRBD2	TRBJ2-1	CASSHLAGGDEQFF	TGTGCCAGCAGTCATCTAGCGGGGGGCGATGAGCAGTTCTTC
NA	TRBV2	NA	TRBJ2-4	CATKGGGIAKNIQYF	TGTGCCACCAAAGGGGGGGGAATAGCCAAAAACATTCAGTACTTC
NA	TRBV29-1	TRBD2	TRBJ2-1	CSVVGLAGGPYNEQFF	TGCAGCGTTGTGGGACTAGCGGGAGGACCCTACAATGAGCAGTTCTTC